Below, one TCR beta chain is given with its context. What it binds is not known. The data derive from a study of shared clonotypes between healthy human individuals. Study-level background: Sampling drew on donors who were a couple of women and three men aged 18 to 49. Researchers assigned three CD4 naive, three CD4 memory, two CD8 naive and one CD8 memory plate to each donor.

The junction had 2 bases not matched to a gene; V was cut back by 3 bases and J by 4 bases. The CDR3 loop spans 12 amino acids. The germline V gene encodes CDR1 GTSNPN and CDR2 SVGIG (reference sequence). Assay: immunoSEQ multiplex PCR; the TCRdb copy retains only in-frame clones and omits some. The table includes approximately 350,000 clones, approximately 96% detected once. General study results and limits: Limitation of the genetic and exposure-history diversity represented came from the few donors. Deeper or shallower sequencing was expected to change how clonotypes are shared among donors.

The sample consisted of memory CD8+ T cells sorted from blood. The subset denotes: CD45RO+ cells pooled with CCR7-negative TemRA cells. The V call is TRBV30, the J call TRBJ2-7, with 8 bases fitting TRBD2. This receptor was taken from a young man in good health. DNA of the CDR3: TGTGCCTGGAGAGAGCGGGGGTACGAGCAGTACTTC. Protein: CAWRERGYEQYF.